The clone carrying this TCR beta chain was counted ten times or more. What it recognizes is unknown. Time point: longitudinal time-point 3. Healthy control participants comprised blood bank volunteers in Maryland, USA. It was from 2 million PBMCs stored at -80 C that the unsorted libraries were obtained. The team produced cDNA through 5'RACE using 10-nucleotide random UMIs. MiXCR, run by TCRdb on the 5' RACE reads, gives a single entry per CDR3 protein. The sample shows roughly 53,000 distinct CDR3 sequences, 7% to 10% of them seen only once. Germline V gene lookup returns CDR1 SGHDT and CDR2 YYEEEE. This CDR3 contains 13 residues. V was clipped by 4 bases and J by 6 bases, with 11 bases between them. This sample was taken from a study of neurological immune-mediated disorders. Study-level results: Multiple sclerosis was found to have the least TCR clonal expansion, below healthy controls, and HTLV-1-associated myelopathy the most.

The receptor comes from a woman between 40 and 55 years old in good health. Specimen: PBMCs. The chain carries TRBV5-6 and TRBJ2-1; D call uncertain. CDR3 sequence reads: CASSAITRNEQFF. The CDR3 DNA sequence: TGTGCCAGCAGCGCTATTACACGCAATGAGCAGTTCTTC.